This T cell receptor beta chain emerged from a study of T-cell reconstitution after alpha-beta-depleted transplantation in children. The sample holds many counts of this clonotype. Library preparation (for TCRbeta) was performed with unique molecular identifiers. TCRdb redid the calling of the PCR reads with MiXCR, one entry per CDR3 protein. The top ten hold 5% to 5.5% of the sample, which has a few hundred thousand distinct CDR3 sequences, 9.7% seen once. This TCR was sampled from a human donor who donated a stem cell graft to a child with SCID. This material consisted of PBMCs from the stem cell graft donor, taken from the stem cell graft.

As DNA, the CDR3 is TGCGCCAGCAGCTTCACCGGGACAGGCACTGAAGCTTTCTTT. It yields the protein CASSFTGTGTEAFF. The chain carries TRBV5-1 and TRBJ1-1; 8 nucleotides line up with TRBD1. CDR3 length: 14 amino acids. V was clipped by 2 bases and J by 4 bases; unmatched bases: 4. CDR1 is SGHRS and CDR2 is YFSETQ in the germline V gene.